Below are 27 T cell receptor beta chains sequenced from a single sample in a study of graft-versus-host responses after intestinal transplantation. Sequenced by immunoSEQ multiplex PCR; TCRdb stores in-frame clones only, minus some. Of about 85,000 clones in the sample, 80% to 95% were seen once. For these TCRs, the target antigens are not known. The source was unstimulated CD8+ T cells sorted from spleen or lymph node cells, collected before transplant. All receptors come from a human donor who was the organ donor for an intestinal transplant.

The rearrangement joins TRBV2 to TRBJ2-7; 9 nucleotides align to TRBD2. CDR3 length: 19 amino acids. Germline assignment: CDR1 SNHLY and CDR2 FYNNEI. J was trimmed by 1 base and V by 4 bases; bases with no gene match: 17. CDR3 in amino acids: CASSGLGLAGLLMSYEQYF. The CDR3, as DNA: TGTGCCAGCAGTGGGTTGGGCCTAGCGGGACTCCTTATGTCCTACGAGCAGTACTTC.

V is TRBV13 and J is TRBJ2-1; 12 nucleotides align to TRBD2. Germline V gene lookup returns CDR1 PRHDT and CDR2 FYEKMQ (reference sequence). The trim removed 0 bases at V and 9 bases at J, leaving 6 bases unmatched. The CDR3 loop spans 16 amino acids. The CDR3 loop reads CASSLGERLAGVEQFF. The CDR3, as DNA: TGTGCCAGCAGCTTAGGCGAGAGACTAGCGGGAGTTGAGCAGTTCTTC.

Concerning this clone: The sample carries other DNA sequences with the same CDR3. This chain links TRBV6-5 with TRBJ2-1, with D uncertain. Germline V gene lookup returns CDR1 MNHEY and CDR2 SVGAGI. The CDR3 extends over 13 amino acids. Between the trimmed V and J ends, which lost 6 bases and 4 bases, there was a span of 10 bases. CDR3 DNA: TGTGCCAGCAGCAGCACCTTTTACAATGAGCAGTTCTTC. Its translation is CASSSTFYNEQFF.

This chain connects TRBV6-5 to TRBJ1-1, with unresolved D. The CDR3 is 13 residues long. The germline V gene has CDR1 MNHEY and CDR2 SVGAGI. Trimming shortened V by 5 bases and J by 1 base, and 8 bases separated the two germline ends. The CDR3 DNA is TGTGCCAGCAGTCTGGGCAGGAACACTGAAGCTTTCTTT. Its translation: CASSLGRNTEAFF.

This clone came up once. The J gene is TRBJ2-7, the V gene TRBV4-1; D is unclear. The CDR3 extends over 15 amino acids. Trimming cost V 4 bases and J 1 base, with 14 bases left between them. Germline V gives CDR1 MGHRA, CDR2 YSYEKL. The chain's CDR3 is CASSLDWTVSYEQYF. The CDR3 bases are TGCGCCAGCAGCCTTGACTGGACGGTTTCCTACGAGCAGTACTTC.

The V gene is TRBV7-2, the J gene TRBJ1-2; no clear D. V was cut by 1 base and J by 4 bases, with 7 bases left in between. The CDR3 sequence is 13 residues long. Per germline, CDR1 SGHTA and CDR2 FQGNSA. The CDR3 loop is CASSLGEGYGYTF. CDR3 bases: TGTGCCAGCAGCTTAGGGGAAGGCTATGGCTACACCTTC.

A note on this clone: Other DNA sequences in this specimen translate into the identical CDR3. This rearrangement joins TRBV19 to TRBJ2-1; 7 nucleotides line up with TRBD2. CDR3 length: 14 residues. Germline CDR1 LNHDA, CDR2 SQIVND (reference sequence). V trimming: 3 bases; J trimming: 4 bases; junction bases outside the gene matches: 3. The CDR3: CASSILAEYNEQFF. CDR3 bases: TGTGCCAGTAGTATCCTAGCGGAATACAATGAGCAGTTCTTC.

The chain has TRBV27 and TRBJ2-5, with D perhaps assigned TRBD1 or TRBD2 (6 bases each). The closer fit of TRBJ2-7 to the DNA end suggests the J call may be wrong. Germline CDR1 and CDR2: MNHEY and SMNVEV (reference sequence). The length of the CDR3 is 15 residues. The DNA of the CDR3 is TGTGCCAGCAGCCTAGGTGGGGGGCCGTCCTACGAGCAGTACTTC. Protein: CASSLGGGPSYEQYF.

The rearrangement uses TRBV2 and TRBJ1-1; D possibly corresponds to TRBD1 (5 bases). Germline V gives CDR1 SNHLY, CDR2 FYNNEI. The CDR3 runs to 18 residues. Trimming shortened V by 3 bases and J by 0 bases, and 20 bases separated the two germline ends. This CDR3 is CASSDALGWGEMNTEAFF. DNA for the CDR3: TGTGCCAGCAGTGATGCCCTCGGGTGGGGCGAGATGAACACTGAAGCTTTCTTT.

The chain couples TRBV27 to TRBJ1-2, with D uncertain. V lost 3 bases and J 7 bases, leaving 12 bases between the germline ends. The CDR3 totals 13 residues. CDR1 is MNHEY and CDR2 is SMNVEV in the germline V gene (reference sequence). CDR3 coding DNA: TGTGCCAGCAGTTTCGTCCCGGAGAGTGGCTACACCTTC. This gives the protein CASSFVPESGYTF.

V usage is TRBV11-3 and J usage is TRBJ2-2; 8 bases agree with TRBD1. This CDR3 comprises 14 residues. The germline V gene encodes CDR1 SGHNT and CDR2 YENEEA. Germline trimming cut 8 bases from V and 3 bases from J; bases unmatched to any gene: 5. CDR3 bases: TGTGCCAGCTCCGACAGGGGTTACACCGGGGAGCTGTTTTTT. This encodes CASSDRGYTGELFF.

This chain connects TRBV6-7 to TRBJ2-2; 9 bases are a match to TRBD2. TRBV6-7 falls under the ORF class, with uncertain function. V lost 5 bases, J lost 6 bases, and 16 bases stayed unmatched. This CDR3 is built from 18 residues. CDR3 protein: CASSDPIFSGSPAGELFF. CDR3 DNA: TGTGCCAGCAGTGACCCCATCTTTAGCGGGAGTCCGGCCGGGGAGCTGTTTTTT.

V is TRBV6-1 and J is TRBJ1-1; the D gene is possibly TRBD1 (5 bases). Per the germline V gene, CDR1 is MNHNS and CDR2 is SASEGT. The CDR3 consists of 15 residues. V lost 2 bases to trimming and J lost 4 bases, with 14 bases between them. The CDR3 DNA is TGTGCCAGCAGTGAACAGGGAGGGAGGGGCACTGAAGCTTTCTTT. Amino acids: CASSEQGGRGTEAFF.

The rearrangement joins TRBV19 to TRBJ2-2; 8 bases are a match to TRBD1. V shed 5 bases, J shed 3 bases, and the junction held 8 bases outside the gene matches. This CDR3 region has 16 residues. Per germline, CDR1 LNHDA and CDR2 SQIVND (reference sequence). The CDR3 coding sequence is TGTGCCAGTAGTGGTAACAGGGGGAAGGACACCGGGGAGCTGTTTTTT. Amino acids: CASSGNRGKDTGELFF.

This clone was found once. This rearrangement joins TRBV13 to TRBJ2-7; either TRBD1 or TRBD2 may fit D (5 bases each). Per germline, CDR1 PRHDT and CDR2 FYEKMQ (reference sequence). V gave up 8 bases and J gave up 4 bases, with 18 bases separating them. This CDR3 has 14 amino acids. CDR3 residues: CASSSPGRRYEQYF. The CDR3 coding sequence is TGTGCCAGCTCGTCTCCGGGACGCCGATACGAGCAGTACTTC.

The rearrangement uses TRBV18 and TRBJ2-1; TRBD1 agrees at 7 bases. The CDR3 contains 18 residues. Germline V gene sequence: CDR1 KGHSH, CDR2 LQKENI. Trimming removed 0 bases from V and 0 bases from J; junction bases left unmatched: 8. CDR3 sequence: CASSPPLDRISSYNEQFF. The CDR3 coding sequence is TGTGCCAGCTCACCACCGTTGGACAGGATCAGCTCCTACAATGAGCAGTTCTTC.

The rearrangement joins TRBV19 to TRBJ2-7; 10 nucleotides agree with TRBD2. The CDR3 contains 15 residues. J gave up 7 bases and V 2 bases, and 8 bases lay outside the gene matches. Germline V CDR1 and CDR2: LNHDA, SQIVND (reference sequence). The CDR3 sequence is CASSISSGGAGEQYF. As DNA, the CDR3 is TGTGCCAGTAGTATATCAAGCGGGGGGGCCGGGGAGCAGTACTTC.

The chain uses TRBV29-1 and TRBJ2-1, with TRBD2 as a possible D gene (6 bases). There are 14 residues in the CDR3. The ends were cut back, 4 bases at V and 6 bases at J, with 16 bases in the middle. From germline, CDR1 is SQVTM and CDR2 ANQGSEA. CDR3 sequence: CSVVTSRLFNEQFF. In DNA, the CDR3 is TGCAGCGTTGTAACTAGCCGCCTGTTCAATGAGCAGTTCTTC.

The chain uses TRBV7-9 and TRBJ2-3; TRBD2 aligns across 8 bases. This CDR3 contains 15 residues. From germline, CDR1 is SEHNR and CDR2 FQNEAQ (reference sequence). Trimming cost V 5 bases and J 2 bases; bases outside gene matches: 6. CDR3 residues: CASSPSGSSTDTQYF. The CDR3 nucleotides read TGTGCCAGCAGCCCCAGCGGGAGCTCCACAGATACGCAGTATTTT.

The chain combines TRBV6-1 with TRBJ2-1, with D possibly being TRBD2 (7 bases). The CDR3 consists of 17 residues. Germline-derived CDR1 and CDR2 are MNHNS and SASEGT. Trimming left V 0 bases short and J 5 bases short, with 17 bases between. In nucleotides, the CDR3 is TGTGCCAGCAGTGAAGCAGGGGGGCCGGGACTACACAATGAGCAGTTCTTC. Its translation: CASSEAGGPGLHNEQFF.

This clone was detected only a few times. Other nucleotide sequences in the sample specify the same CDR3. This rearrangement joins TRBV19 to TRBJ1-1; D gene unclear. CDR1 is LNHDA and CDR2 is SQIVND in the germline V gene (reference sequence). The length of the CDR3 is 12 residues. V was cut by 3 bases and J by 3 bases, with 5 bases left in between. The CDR3 loop is CASSIGYTEAFF. The CDR3 coding sequence is TGTGCCAGTAGTATTGGGTACACTGAAGCTTTCTTT. Full variable domain (outside the CDR3, taken from reference TRBV19 and TRBJ1-1): DGGITQSPKYLFRKEGQNVTLSCEQNLNHDAMYWYRQDPGQGLRLIYYSQIVNDFQKGDIAEGYSVSREKKESFPLTVTSAQKNPTAFYLCASSIGYTEAFFGQGTRLTVV.

The gene calls are TRBV27 and TRBJ2-1; D might be TRBD1 (6 bases). The CDR3 contains 14 residues. V dropped 5 bases and J dropped 0 bases, with 8 bases sitting between them. Per the germline V gene, CDR1 is MNHEY and CDR2 is SMNVEV (reference sequence). CDR3 DNA sequence: TGTGCCAGCAGTGGACAGAGCTCCTACAATGAGCAGTTCTTC. This sequence encodes CASSGQSSYNEQFF.

The rearrangement uses TRBV5-6 and TRBJ2-7; the D is unclear. The germline V gene has CDR1 SGHDT and CDR2 YYEEEE. The CDR3 is made up of 15 amino acids. V was clipped by 2 bases and J by 2 bases, with 14 bases between them. CDR3 sequence (DNA): TGTGCCAGCAGCTTTCGCTTAAGAGAGGCCTACGAGCAGTACTTC. It specifies CASSFRLREAYEQYF.

For the CDR3, the DNA is TGTGCCAGCAGCCCACCATCGACAGGACTCTCCTACGAGCAGTACTTC. This gives the protein CASSPPSTGLSYEQYF. The rearrangement joins TRBV7-9 to TRBJ2-7, with a possible D match to TRBD1 (6 bases). CDR1 and CDR2 from the germline V gene are SEHNR and FQNEAQ (reference sequence). CDR3 size: 16 residues. V was clipped by 5 bases and J by 0 bases, with 17 bases between them.

The genes are TRBV7-3 and TRBJ2-7; the D gene is possibly TRBD1 (5 bases). Germline assignment: CDR1 SGHTA and CDR2 FQGTGA. V was shortened by 2 bases and J by 3 bases, with 8 bases between the two germline ends. The CDR3 runs to 13 residues. This chain's CDR3 is CASSLGTGYEQYF. CDR3 DNA: TGTGCCAGCAGCTTAGGCACAGGCTACGAGCAGTACTTC.

Here the CDR3 reads CASTGQFYGYTF. CDR3 nucleotides: TGTGCCAGCACGGGGCAGTTCTATGGCTACACCTTC. The chain has TRBV6-1 and TRBJ1-2, with D possibly TRBD1 on 5 matching bases. Germline CDR1 reads MNHNS; CDR2 reads SASEGT. The CDR3 totals 12 residues. The V and J ends lost 7 bases and 4 bases respectively, with 10 bases between them.

This clone was picked up one time. This chain joins TRBV12-5 and TRBJ1-1; D possibly corresponds to TRBD1 (5 bases). The CDR3 runs to 15 residues. Germline values: CDR1 LGHNT, CDR2 FRNRAP. Trimming took off 3 bases at V and 0 bases at J, with 11 bases between the two ends. The CDR3 sequence is CASGLLEGMNTEAFF. In DNA form, the CDR3 reads TGTGCTAGTGGTTTATTGGAGGGGATGAACACTGAAGCTTTCTTT.